The rows below give T cell receptor beta chains drawn from one sample of a study of Ad26.COV2.S vaccination and SARS-CoV-2 variants. TCRdb's table, derived via immunoSEQ multiplex PCR, lists solely in-frame clones and lacks some. The data contain about 440,000 clones, around 91% of them singletons. The source was peripheral blood, collected in a trial of Ad26.COV2.S vaccine versus placebo. These receptors were collected from a person between 18 and 65 years old who received the Ad26.COV2.S COVID-19 vaccine or a placebo. Both conserved end residues are part of each CDR3. A D gene is named only where the DNA matches it firmly. Rows may omit the clone size; those that give it use once, few, many or a size class.

. TRBJ2-6 once TRBV18 TGTGCCAGCTCCCAAGACATCGGGATGGGACTCTCTGGGGCCAACGTCCTGACTTTC CASSQDIGMGLSGANVLTF
TRBD2 TRBJ2-1 . TRBV27 TGTGCCAGCAGTTTACTGGGGGGGTACAATGAGCAGTTCTTC CASSLLGGYNEQFF
. TRBJ2-3 . TRBV7-9 TGTGCCAGCCAAGGGAGCACAGATACGCAGTATTTT CASQGSTDTQYF
TRBD1 TRBJ2-1 . TRBV19 TGTGCCTCCAGTGGTTTGGGACAGGGGGCCGATGAGCAGTTCTTC CASSGLGQGADEQFF
TRBD1 TRBJ1-2 . TRBV13 TGTGCCAGCAGCCACACCCAGGACAGGGACCTACCTGGCTACACCTTC CASSHTQDRDLPGYTF
TRBD1 TRBJ2-7 . TRBV9 TGTGCCAGCAGCGTAGAGTCAGGGGGTCCCTACGAGCAGTACTTC CASSVESGGPYEQYF
TRBD2 TRBJ2-3 . TRBV19 TGTGCCAGTAGTCTAGCGGAGCCGGGCACAGATACGCAGTATTTT CASSLAEPGTDTQYF
. TRBJ2-5 . TRBV9 TGTGCCAGCAGCGTAACGGTGGAGGAGACCCAGTACTTC CASSVTVEETQYF
TRBD2 TRBJ2-3 . TRBV18 TGTGCCAGCTCACCGCTCGCTAGGGTCCAGCGGGAGAGCAATACGCAGTATTTT CASSPLARVQRESNTQYF
. TRBJ1-4 . TRBV4-3 TGCGCCAGCAGCCGCTCGCCCGGACTTACAGGAGCTAATGAAAAACTGTTTTTT CASSRSPGLTGANEKLFF
. TRBJ1-1 . TRBV28 TGTGCCAGCAGTTTCCAGCTTATCGGGGGGGCTGAAGCTTTCTTT CASSFQLIGGAEAFF
. TRBJ2-7 few TRBV7-9 TGTGCCAGCAGCTTCACCTACGAGCAGTACTTC CASSFTYEQYF
TRBD1 TRBJ1-2 . TRBV6-2/TRBV6-3 TGTGCCAGCAGTCGGACAGGGGGCTATGGCTACACCTTC CASSRTGGYGYTF
. TRBJ2-7 once TRBV12-3/TRBV12-4 TGTGCCAGCAGTTACTTGGCCGGGGAGCAGTACTTC CASSYLAGEQYF
. TRBJ2-5 . TRBV28 TGTGCCAGCAGACCTTCTCTGGCCCAAGAGACCCAGTACTTC CASRPSLAQETQYF
TRBD1 TRBJ2-1 . TRBV7-9 TGTGCCAGCAGCTTAGGCGACAGGGGGGCCTACAATGAGCAGTTCTTC CASSLGDRGAYNEQFF
. TRBJ1-6 . TRBV12-3/TRBV12-4 TGTGCCAGCAGGGTGGGGGGGAATTCACCCCTCCACTTT CASRVGGNSPLHF
. TRBJ2-3 . TRBV4-1 TGCGCCAGCAGCCAAGATGCAGACTCCACAGATACGCAGTATTTT CASSQDADSTDTQYF
TRBD2 TRBJ2-3 . TRBV3-1/TRBV3-2 TGTGCCAGCAGCCTTGCTAGCGGGAGGCTGGCAGATACGCAGTATTTT CASSLASGRLADTQYF
. TRBJ1-5 . TRBV10-3 TGTGCCATCGGCCCCGGCTATAGCAATCAGCCCCAGCATTTT CAIGPGYSNQPQHF